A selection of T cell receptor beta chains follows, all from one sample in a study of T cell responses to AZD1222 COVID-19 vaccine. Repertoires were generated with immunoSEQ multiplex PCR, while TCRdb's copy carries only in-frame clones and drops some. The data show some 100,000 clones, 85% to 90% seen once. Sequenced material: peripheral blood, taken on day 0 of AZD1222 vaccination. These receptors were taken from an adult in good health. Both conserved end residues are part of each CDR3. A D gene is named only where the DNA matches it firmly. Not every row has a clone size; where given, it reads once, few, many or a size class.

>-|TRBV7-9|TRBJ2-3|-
TGTGCCAGCAGCCCTCCTACAGATACGCAGTATTTT
CASSPPTDTQYF
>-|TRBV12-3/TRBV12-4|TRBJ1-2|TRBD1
TGTGCCAGCAGTTTTCGACAGGGGAATGGCTACACCTTC
CASSFRQGNGYTF
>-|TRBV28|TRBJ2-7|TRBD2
TGTGCCAGCACCGCCCGCGCGGGGGGTCTGTCCTACGAGCAGTACTTC
CASTARAGGLSYEQYF
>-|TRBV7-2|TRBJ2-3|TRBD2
TGTGCCAGCAGCCAAGGACTAGCGGGAGGGGTCACGGCAGATACGCAGTATTTT
CASSQGLAGGVTADTQYF
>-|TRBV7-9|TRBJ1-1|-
TGTGCCAGCGTGAACACTGAAGCTTTCTTT
CASVNTEAFF
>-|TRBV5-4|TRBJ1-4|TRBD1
TGTGCCAGCAGCTCCCTCCGGGACAGCGGGGAAAAACTGTTTTTT
CASSSLRDSGEKLFF
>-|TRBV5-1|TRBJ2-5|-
TGCGCCAGCAGCTTGGTAGGACGGTACGAAGAGACCCAGTACTTC
CASSLVGRYEETQYF
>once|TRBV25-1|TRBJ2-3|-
TGTGCCAGCACCCCCCTGGGGCACACAGATACGCAGTATTTT
CASTPLGHTDTQYF
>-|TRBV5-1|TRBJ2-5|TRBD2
TGCGCCAGCAGCCTGGGTTCTAGCGGATATTACCAAGAGACCCAGTACTTC
CASSLGSSGYYQETQYF
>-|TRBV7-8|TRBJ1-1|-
TGTGCCAGCAGCTTAGGGAGGCAGGGAGGCCCTGAAGCTTTCTTT
CASSLGRQGGPEAFF
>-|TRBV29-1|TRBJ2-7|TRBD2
TGCAGCGTTGCGGGACTAGCGGGAGGGCCAAAAAACGAGCAGTACTTC
CSVAGLAGGPKNEQYF
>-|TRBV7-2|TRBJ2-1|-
TGTGCCAGCAGCTTTTCTTCCGCTAGTCGAAATGAGCAGTTCTTC
CASSFSSASRNEQFF
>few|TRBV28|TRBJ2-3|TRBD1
TGTGCCAGCAGTTCACCGGACAGGGGTACAGATACGCAGTATTTT
CASSSPDRGTDTQYF
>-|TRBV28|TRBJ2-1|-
TGTGCCAGCAGTTTATGGGTAGACCCAGACAATGAGCAGTTCTTC
CASSLWVDPDNEQFF
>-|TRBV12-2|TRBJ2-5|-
TGTGCAAGTCGCCCACCAGGGGAAGAGACCCAGTACTTC
CASRPPGEETQYF
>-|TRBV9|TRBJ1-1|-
TGTGCCAGCAGCGTAGTTCCCCTTGGGAACCGTATTGTCGCTGAAGCTTTCTTT
CASSVVPLGNRIVAEAFF
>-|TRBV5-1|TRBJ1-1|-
TGCGCCAGCAGCTTGGCCTCGGCACATACGAACACTGAAGCTTTCTTT
CASSLASAHTNTEAFF
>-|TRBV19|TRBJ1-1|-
TGTGCCAGTAGGAGCGGGGGGGAGAACACTGAAGCTTTCTTT
CASRSGGENTEAFF
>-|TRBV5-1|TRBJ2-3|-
TGCGCCAGCAGCCCCCGGGACTCTCGAAAGGATACGCAGTATTTT
CASSPRDSRKDTQYF
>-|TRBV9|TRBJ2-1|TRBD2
TGTGCCAGCGGAGGACTAGCGAGTGAGCAGTTCTTC
CASGGLASEQFF
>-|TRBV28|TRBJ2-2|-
TGTGCCAGCAGGGAGGGGAACACCGGGGAGCTGTTTTTT
CASREGNTGELFF
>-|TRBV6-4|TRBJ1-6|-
TGTGCCAGCTCCCCCCAGGCAGGTTCACCCCTCCACTTT
CASSPQAGSPLHF
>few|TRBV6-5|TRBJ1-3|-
TGTGCCAGCAGTTATGGATCCATGGGCTCTGGAAACACCATATATTTT
CASSYGSMGSGNTIYF
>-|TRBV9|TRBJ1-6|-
TGTGCCAGCAGCGTAGGCAGGGCGAATAATTCACCCCTCCACTTT
CASSVGRANNSPLHF
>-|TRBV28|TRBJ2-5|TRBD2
TGTGCCAGCAGTTCGATAGCGGGAGTAATGTCGGAACAGACCCAGTACTTC
CASSSIAGVMSEQTQYF
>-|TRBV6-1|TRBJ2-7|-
TGTGCCAGCAGGAGAACAGCGCTGGCCTACGAGCAGTACTTC
CASRRTALAYEQYF
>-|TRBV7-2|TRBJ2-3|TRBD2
TGTGCCAGCAGCCGGGGAGGGGGCACAGATACGCAGTATTTT
CASSRGGGTDTQYF
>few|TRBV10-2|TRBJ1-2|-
TGCGCCAGCAGTGAGTCTAGCGGGGGCTATGGCTACACCTTC
CASSESSGGYGYTF
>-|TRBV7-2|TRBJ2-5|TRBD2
TGTGCCAGCAGCTTAGTGCCTAGCGGATGGCAAGAGACCCAGTACTTC
CASSLVPSGWQETQYF
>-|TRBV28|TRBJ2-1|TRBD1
TGTGCCAGCAGTTACGGACAGGGTGGGCAGTTCTTC
CASSYGQGGQFF
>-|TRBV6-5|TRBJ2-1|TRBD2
TGTGCCAGCAGTTACTCGGCGGGAGGGGTTGGTGAGCAGTTCTTC
CASSYSAGGVGEQFF
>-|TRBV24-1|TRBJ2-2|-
TGTGCCACCAGTGATAGAAAGTTAACCGGGGAGCTGTTTTTT
CATSDRKLTGELFF
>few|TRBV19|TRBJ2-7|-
TGTGCCAGTAGTAGGGGGACCAACTACGAGCAGTACTTC
CASSRGTNYEQYF
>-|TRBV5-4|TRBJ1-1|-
TGTGCCAGCAGCCCCCGGGGGGCGAAGACTGAAGCTTTCTTT
CASSPRGAKTEAFF
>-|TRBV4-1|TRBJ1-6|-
TGCGCCAGCAGCCAAGAGAGCTCCTATAATTCACCCCTCCACTTT
CASSQESSYNSPLHF
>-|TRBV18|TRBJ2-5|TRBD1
TGTGCCAGCTCACCTCCGGGACAGTGGCAAGAGACCCAGTACTTC
CASSPPGQWQETQYF
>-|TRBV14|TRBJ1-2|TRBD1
TGTGCCAGCGGCGGACAGGTCGCCACTACCACCATATATGGCTACACCTTC
CASGGQVATTTIYGYTF
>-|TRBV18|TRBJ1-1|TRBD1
TGTGCCAGCTCACAGGGACAGCTAAACACTGAAGCTTTCTTT
CASSQGQLNTEAFF